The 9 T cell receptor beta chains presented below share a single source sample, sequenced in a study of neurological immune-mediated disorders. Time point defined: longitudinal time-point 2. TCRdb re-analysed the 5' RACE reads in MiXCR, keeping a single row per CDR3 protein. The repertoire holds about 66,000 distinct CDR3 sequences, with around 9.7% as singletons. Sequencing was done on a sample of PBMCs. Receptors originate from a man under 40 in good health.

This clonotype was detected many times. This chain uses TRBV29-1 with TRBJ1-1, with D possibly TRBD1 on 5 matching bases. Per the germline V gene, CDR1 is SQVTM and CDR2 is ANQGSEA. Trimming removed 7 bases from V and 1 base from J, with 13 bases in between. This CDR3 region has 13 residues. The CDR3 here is CSGVLGPNTEAFF. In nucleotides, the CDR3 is TGCAGCGGCGTTTTGGGGCCGAACACTGAAGCTTTCTTT.

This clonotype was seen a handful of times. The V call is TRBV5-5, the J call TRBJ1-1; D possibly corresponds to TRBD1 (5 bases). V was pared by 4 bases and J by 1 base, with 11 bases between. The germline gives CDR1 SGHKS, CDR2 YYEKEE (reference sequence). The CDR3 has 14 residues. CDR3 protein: CASSRRGSNTEAFF. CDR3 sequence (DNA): TGTGCCAGCAGCCGTAGGGGATCGAACACTGAAGCTTTCTTT.

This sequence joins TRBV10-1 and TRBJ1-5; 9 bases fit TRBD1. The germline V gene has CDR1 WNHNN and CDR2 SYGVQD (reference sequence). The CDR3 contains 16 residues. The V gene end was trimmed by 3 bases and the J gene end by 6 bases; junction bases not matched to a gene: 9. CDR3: CASSDPLQGAVQPQHF. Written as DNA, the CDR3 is TGCGCCAGCAGTGATCCTCTACAGGGGGCCGTTCAGCCCCAGCATTTT.

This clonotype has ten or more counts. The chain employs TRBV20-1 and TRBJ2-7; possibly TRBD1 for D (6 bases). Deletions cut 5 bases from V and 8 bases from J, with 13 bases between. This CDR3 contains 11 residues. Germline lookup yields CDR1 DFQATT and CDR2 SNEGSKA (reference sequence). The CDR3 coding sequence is TGCAGTGCTCCACAGGGTTCTCAGCAGTACTTC. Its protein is CSAPQGSQQYF.

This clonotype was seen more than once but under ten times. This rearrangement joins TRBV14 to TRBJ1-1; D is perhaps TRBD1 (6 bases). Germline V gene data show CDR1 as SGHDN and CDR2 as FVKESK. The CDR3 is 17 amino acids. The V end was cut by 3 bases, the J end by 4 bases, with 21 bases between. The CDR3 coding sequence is TGTGCCAGCAGCCATGCCCCGGGTGGGGGGGCTAGCACTGAAGCTTTCTTT. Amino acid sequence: CASSHAPGGGASTEAFF.

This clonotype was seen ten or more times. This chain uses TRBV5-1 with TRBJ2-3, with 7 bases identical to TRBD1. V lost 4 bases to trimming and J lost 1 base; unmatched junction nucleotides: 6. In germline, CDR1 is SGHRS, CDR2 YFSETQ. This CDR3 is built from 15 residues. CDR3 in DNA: TGCGCCAGCAGCGCAGACAGGGCCCGCACAGATACGCAGTATTTT. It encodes CASSADRARTDTQYF.

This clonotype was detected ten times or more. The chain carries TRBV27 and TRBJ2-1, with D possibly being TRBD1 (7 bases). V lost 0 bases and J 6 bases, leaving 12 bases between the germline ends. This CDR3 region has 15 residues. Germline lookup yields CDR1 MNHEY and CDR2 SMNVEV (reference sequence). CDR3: CASSLSNRGGNEQFF. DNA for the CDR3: TGTGCCAGCAGTTTATCGAACAGGGGAGGCAATGAGCAGTTCTTC.

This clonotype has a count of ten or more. The CDR3 is CATSDPTGNQPQHF. The CDR3 coding sequence is TGTGCCACCAGTGATCCTACAGGAAATCAGCCCCAGCATTTT. The chain couples TRBV24-1 to TRBJ1-5; D perhaps matches TRBD1 (5 bases). Germline loops: CDR1 KGHDR, CDR2 SFDVKD. The ends were cut back, 3 bases at V and 4 bases at J, with 9 bases in the middle. This CDR3 has 14 amino acids.

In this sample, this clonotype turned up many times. This chain's CDR3 is CASSLRSSTGELFF. DNA for the CDR3: TGTGCCAGCAGTTTACGTAGCAGCACCGGGGAGCTGTTTTTT. V and J are TRBV12-3 or TRBV12-4 and TRBJ2-2; D gene ambiguous. V lost 2 bases, J lost 4 bases, and 8 bases lay in between. The CDR3 sequence is 14 residues long.